One TCR beta chain is described in this entry. It has no known antigen specificity. The record has no base qualities; no much larger clone is one base away. Its CDR3 holds 15 amino acids, cysteine through phenylalanine. The only DNA kept is the CDR3, 45 bases in frame from the first base. CDR1 is given as SGDLS and CDR2 as YYNGEE, both from the germline V gene. V is clipped by 2 bases and J by 4 bases, and the sequence between their germline boundaries is 12 bases long. TCRbeta CDR3 regions were amplified from genomic DNA using the immunoSEQ Assay, a bias-controlled multiplex PCR. Per the authors' processing: The number of nucleated cells in each sample was estimated from the amplification of reference gene primers within the assay. To quantify the absolute abundance of each unique TCRbeta CDR3 rearrangement, sequence reads were collapsed and filtered. Productive Simpson clonality was computed per sample as the square root of Simpson's diversity index over productive rearrangements. TCRdb re-hosts the immuneACCESS table, in-frame sequences only. Its copies lack some clones; in the studies checked, an unresolved V gene accounts for under half of them, and the cause for the rest is not known. The V and J calls and clone size come from that table; D and trimming were worked out from the DNA. Here the sample has about 52,000 clones; over 75% occur a single time. 6.5% to 8.5% of the sample goes to the ten largest clones.

These data are taken from a study of blood T cell repertoires in COVID-19 (dated by TCRdb to 2018 to 2021). Background for the entire study: Samples from collaborators originated in the United States, Italy and Spain and spanned both the acute and convalescent phases of COVID-19. The prospective study material was composed of cDNA or gDNA derived from T cells, B-cell-depleted T cells, or PBMCs. Subjects who had been exposed to COVID-19, were actively infected with it, or had recovered from it provided the deeply sampled blood TCRbeta repertoires that made up the dataset. A freely available public database, intended as a resource for researchers studying the immune response to SARS-CoV-2, is where the repertoires were released. Samples came from the ongoing ImmuneRACE study (first 160 participants) plus 1,254 subjects from 6 global collaborators. Sample metadata almost always included a de-identified subject ID, COVID-19 status, age in years and sex. HLA class I and class II types, where available, came from metadata supplied by the sample provider rather than from assay-based typing. What the research found in general, with its limitations: Clinical and demographic metadata were provided uncurated, with the amount varying by source and participant.

Whole blood was collected in K2EDTA tubes by collaborating institutions according to the institutions' own protocols. For TCRbeta analysis, collaborator samples were shipped as frozen whole blood, as isolated PBMCs, or as DNA extracted from either sample type. The V and J genes are TRBV9 and TRBJ1-4; TRBD1 is possibly the D segment (5 matching bases). The sequenced material came from peripheral blood. This clonotype originated in a man aged 65-85 years with active COVID-19. The nucleotide sequence is TGTGCCAGCAGCGTGGGAGGGGCCCGTAATGAAAAACTGTTTTTT. It is translated as CASSVGGARNEKLFF.